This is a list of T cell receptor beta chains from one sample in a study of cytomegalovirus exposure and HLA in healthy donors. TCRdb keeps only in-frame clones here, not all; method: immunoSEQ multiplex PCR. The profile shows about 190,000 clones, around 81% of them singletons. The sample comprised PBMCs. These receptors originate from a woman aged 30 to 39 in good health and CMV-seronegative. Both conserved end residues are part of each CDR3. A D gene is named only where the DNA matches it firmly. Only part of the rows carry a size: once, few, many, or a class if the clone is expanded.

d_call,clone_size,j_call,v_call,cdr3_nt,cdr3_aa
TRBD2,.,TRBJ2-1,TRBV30,TGTGCCTGGGGACTAGCGGGGTACAATGAGCAGTTCTTC,CAWGLAGYNEQFF
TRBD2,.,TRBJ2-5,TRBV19,TGTGCCAGTAGTAGACTCCCAGGGACTAGCGATCGTGCCCTACAAGAGACCCAGTACTTC,CASSRLPGTSDRALQETQYF
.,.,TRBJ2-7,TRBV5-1,TGCGCCAGCAGCTTACCAGAAGCCTACGAGCAGTACTTC,CASSLPEAYEQYF
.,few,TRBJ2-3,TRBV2,TGTGCCAGCAGGGAGCCTTACACAGATACGCAGTATTTT,CASREPYTDTQYF
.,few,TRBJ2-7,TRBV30,TGTGCCTGGAGTGTACTTGCGGGGTCCTACGAGCAGTACTTC,CAWSVLAGSYEQYF
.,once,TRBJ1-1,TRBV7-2,TGTGCCAGCAGCTTAGCGTTTGAGGGGGGGATCACTGAAGCTTTCTTT,CASSLAFEGGITEAFF
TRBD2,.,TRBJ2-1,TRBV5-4,TGTGCCAGCAGTAAGGAGCGGGGAAACTACAATGAGCAGTTCTTC,CASSKERGNYNEQFF
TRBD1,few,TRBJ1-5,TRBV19,TGTGCCAGTAGTACCGGGACAGGGGGCTTGAGCAATCAGCCCCAGCATTTT,CASSTGTGGLSNQPQHF
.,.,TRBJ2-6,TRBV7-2,TGTGCCAGCAGCTTAACAGGCCCCTCTGGGGCCAACGTCCTGACTTTC,CASSLTGPSGANVLTF
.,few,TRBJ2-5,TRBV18,TGTGCCAGCTCTCTTCAAGAGACCCAGTACTTC,CASSLQETQYF
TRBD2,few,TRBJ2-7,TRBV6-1,TGTGCCAGCAGTGAACTAGCGGGGGGCTACTACGAGCAGTACTTC,CASSELAGGYYEQYF
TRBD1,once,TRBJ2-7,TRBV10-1,TGCGCCAGCAGTGAGGCCACCGGGACAGGCTACGAGCAGTACTTC,CASSEATGTGYEQYF
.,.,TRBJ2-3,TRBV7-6,TGTGCCAGCAGCGATAGCGCAACCTACACAGATACGCAGTATTTT,CASSDSATYTDTQYF
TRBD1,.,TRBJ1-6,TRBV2,TGTGCCAGCGGGACAGGGAGCTCCTATAATTCACCCCTCCACTTT,CASGTGSSYNSPLHF
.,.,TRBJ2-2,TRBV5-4,TGTGCCAGCAGCTTGGACTTCCACACCGGGGAGCTGTTTTTT,CASSLDFHTGELFF
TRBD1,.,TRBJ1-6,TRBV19,TGTGCCAGTAGGGTCTCGGCAGGGGGCGTTTCCTCACCCCTCCACTTT,CASRVSAGGVSSPLHF
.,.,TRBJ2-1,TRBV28,TGTGCCAGCAGTTTTATGACAGCGAACAATGAGCAGTTCTTC,CASSFMTANNEQFF
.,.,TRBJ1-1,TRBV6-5,TGTGCCAGCTTCGAGAGGGCGGGGGGCACTGAAGCTTTCTTT,CASFERAGGTEAFF
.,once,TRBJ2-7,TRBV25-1,TGTGCCAGCAGTGAATTATCAGGCGAGACCTACGAGCAGTACTTC,CASSELSGETYEQYF
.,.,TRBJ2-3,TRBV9,TGTGCCAGCAGCGTAGGCGGGTCTCACCCAGATACGCAGTATTTT,CASSVGGSHPDTQYF
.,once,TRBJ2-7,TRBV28,TGTGCCAGCAGTATATTAGGGGGGGCGAAGGGGGGAGAGCAGTACTTC,CASSILGGAKGGEQYF
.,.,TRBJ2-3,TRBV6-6,TGTGCCAGCAGTCCCGGGGCAGGGGACACAGATACGCAGTATTTT,CASSPGAGDTDTQYF
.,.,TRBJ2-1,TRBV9,TGTGCCAGCAGCCCTAACACGGGGGCCTACAATGAGCAGTTCTTC,CASSPNTGAYNEQFF
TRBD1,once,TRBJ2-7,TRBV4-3,TGCGCCAGCAGCCGAGACAGGGGCGTCAGCTCCTACGAGCAGTACTTC,CASSRDRGVSSYEQYF
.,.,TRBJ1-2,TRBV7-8,TGTGCCAGCAGCGTTAGCGCGGTATCAGCAACGGGCGGCTACACCTTC,CASSVSAVSATGGYTF
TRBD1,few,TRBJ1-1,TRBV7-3,TGTGCCAGCAGCTTAACGGGACAGGGGGCGGGTTATCGTGAAGCTTTCTTT,CASSLTGQGAGYREAFF
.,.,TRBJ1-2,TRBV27,TGTGCCAGCAGTTTATCTCCGGCGTCGGGGGCTAACTATGGCTACACCTTC,CASSLSPASGANYGYTF
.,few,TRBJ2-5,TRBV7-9,TGTGCCAGCAGCTTAGTGGACTATCTACAAGAGACCCAGTACTTC,CASSLVDYLQETQYF
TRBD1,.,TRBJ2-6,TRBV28,TGTGCCAGCAATCCTACAGGGGTAGGGGCCAACGTCCTGACTTTC,CASNPTGVGANVLTF
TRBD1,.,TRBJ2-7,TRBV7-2,TGTGCCAGCAGCTCACAGGGGGCGCAGGAGCAGTACTTC,CASSSQGAQEQYF
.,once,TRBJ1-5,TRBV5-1,TGCGCCAGCAGCCTGGGCCCGTCGGGTCCCGACCAGCCCCAGCATTTT,CASSLGPSGPDQPQHF
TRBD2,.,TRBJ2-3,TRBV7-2,TGTGCCAGCAGCTGGCTAGCGGGGGGGAGAGATACGCAGTATTTT,CASSWLAGGRDTQYF
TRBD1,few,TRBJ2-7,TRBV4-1,TGCGCCAGCAGCCAAGATCCGACAGGGGTCTTATCCTACGAGCAGTACTTC,CASSQDPTGVLSYEQYF
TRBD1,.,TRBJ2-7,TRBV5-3,TGTGCCAGAAGTTATGGACAGGGAACCTACGAGCAGTACTTC,CARSYGQGTYEQYF
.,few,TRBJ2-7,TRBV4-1,TGCGCCAGCAGCCACGTGCCGGGACTCCGACCTTGGGAGCAGTACTTC,CASSHVPGLRPWEQYF
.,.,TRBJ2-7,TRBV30,TGTGCCTGGAGTAAACGGGAGAGCTCCTACGAGCAGTACTTC,CAWSKRESSYEQYF
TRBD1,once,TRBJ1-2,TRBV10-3,TGTGCCATCAGGGGGACAGGGGCTAACTATGGCTACACCTTC,CAIRGTGANYGYTF
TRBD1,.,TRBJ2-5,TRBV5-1,TGCGCCAGCAGCTCGACAGGGAACCAAGAGACCCAGTACTTC,CASSSTGNQETQYF
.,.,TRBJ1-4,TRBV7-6,TGTGCCAGCAGCTTAGAGGGGGGGGGTCCCGAAAAACTGTTTTTT,CASSLEGGGPEKLFF
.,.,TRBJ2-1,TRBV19,TGTGCCAGTAGTACTACCTACAATGAGCAGTTCTTC,CASSTTYNEQFF
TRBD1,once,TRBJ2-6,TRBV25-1,TGTGCCAGCAGTGATGAGGGGGCGAGTGTAGGGGCCAACGGCCTGACTTTC,CASSDEGASVGANGLTF
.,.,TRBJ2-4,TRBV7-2,TGTGCCAGCAGCCCCACTCTAGCCAAAAACATTCAGTACTTC,CASSPTLAKNIQYF
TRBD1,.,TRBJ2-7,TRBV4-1,TGCGCCAGCAGCCAAGGACAGGGATGGGAGCAGTACTTC,CASSQGQGWEQYF
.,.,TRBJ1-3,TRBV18,TGTGCCAGCTCACCGGCACCCTCTGGAAACACCATATATTTT,CASSPAPSGNTIYF
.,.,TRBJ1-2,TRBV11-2,TGTGCCAGCAGCCCGTTAGCGGGGGGGCGTCGGTATGGCTACACCTTC,CASSPLAGGRRYGYTF
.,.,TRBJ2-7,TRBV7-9,TGTGCCAGCAGCTCGGGGGGAGGGGGAAACCACGAGCAGTACTTC,CASSSGGGGNHEQYF
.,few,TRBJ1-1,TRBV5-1,TGCGCCAGCAGCCGGGCGGTCGAGGGAATTGTTGAAGCTTTCTTT,CASSRAVEGIVEAFF
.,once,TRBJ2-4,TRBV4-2,TGTGCCAGCAGCCAAGCGGTACTAGCCAAAAACATTCAGTACTTC,CASSQAVLAKNIQYF
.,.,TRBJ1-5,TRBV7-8,TGTGCCAGCAGCTTCCACCCAGGGATCAATCAGCCCCAGCATTTT,CASSFHPGINQPQHF
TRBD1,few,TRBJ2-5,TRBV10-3,TGTGCCATCAGTACAACAGGGGAAGAGACCCAGTACTTC,CAISTTGEETQYF
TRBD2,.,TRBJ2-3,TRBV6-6,TGTGCCAGCAGTTACTCTGGCGGGGGGGGCACAGATACGCAGTATTTT,CASSYSGGGGTDTQYF
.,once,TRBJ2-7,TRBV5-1,TGCGCCAGCAGCCCGACACTGGTGAGCTACGAGCAGTACTTC,CASSPTLVSYEQYF
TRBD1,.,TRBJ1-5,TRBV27,TGTGCCAGCCGCCCGGACAGGGGCGGAGGACAGCCCCAGCATTTT,CASRPDRGGGQPQHF
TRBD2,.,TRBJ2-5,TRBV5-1,TGCGCCGGCAGCCCGTTTAGCGGGGGGCAGCTGGAGACCCAGTACTTC,CAGSPFSGGQLETQYF
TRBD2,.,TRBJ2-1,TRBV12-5,TGTGCTAGTGGTACCATCCGGACTAGCGGGACCAACCCAGATGAGCAGTTCTTC,CASGTIRTSGTNPDEQFF